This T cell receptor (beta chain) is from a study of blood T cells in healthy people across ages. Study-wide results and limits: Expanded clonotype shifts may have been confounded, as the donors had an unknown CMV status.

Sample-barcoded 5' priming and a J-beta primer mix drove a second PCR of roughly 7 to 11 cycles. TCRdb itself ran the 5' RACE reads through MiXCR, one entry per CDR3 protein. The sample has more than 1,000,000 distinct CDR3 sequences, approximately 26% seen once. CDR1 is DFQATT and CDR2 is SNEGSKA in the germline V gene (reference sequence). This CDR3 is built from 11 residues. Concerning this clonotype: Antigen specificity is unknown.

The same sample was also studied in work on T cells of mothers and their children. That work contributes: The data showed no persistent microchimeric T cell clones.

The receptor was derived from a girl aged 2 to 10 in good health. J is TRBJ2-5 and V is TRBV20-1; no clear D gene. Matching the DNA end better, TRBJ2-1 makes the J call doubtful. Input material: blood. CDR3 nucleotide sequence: TGCAGTGCTAGATCTTCACGCGAGCAGTTCTTC. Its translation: CSARSSREQFF.